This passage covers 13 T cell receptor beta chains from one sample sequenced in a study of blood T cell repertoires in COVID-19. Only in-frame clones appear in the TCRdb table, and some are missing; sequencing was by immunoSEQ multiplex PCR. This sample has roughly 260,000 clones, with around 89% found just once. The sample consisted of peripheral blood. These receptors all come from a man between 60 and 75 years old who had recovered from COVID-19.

CDR3: CASSQVGAEAGDNEQFF. The CDR3 nucleotides are TGTGCCAGCAGCCAAGTCGGAGCCGAAGCGGGGGACAATGAGCAGTTCTTC. The genes are TRBV4-2 and TRBJ2-1; TRBD2 agrees at 8 bases. Germline lookup yields CDR1 LGHNA and CDR2 YNFKEQ. With V trimmed by 1 base and J by 5 bases, 10 bases remained unmatched. CDR3 length equals 17 residues.

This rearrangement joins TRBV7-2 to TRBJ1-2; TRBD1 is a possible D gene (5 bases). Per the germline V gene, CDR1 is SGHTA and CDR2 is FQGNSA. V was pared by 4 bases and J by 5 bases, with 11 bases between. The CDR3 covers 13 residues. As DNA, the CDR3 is TGTGCCAGCAGCTCGCGTAGGGGTTATGGCTACACCTTC. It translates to CASSSRRGYGYTF.

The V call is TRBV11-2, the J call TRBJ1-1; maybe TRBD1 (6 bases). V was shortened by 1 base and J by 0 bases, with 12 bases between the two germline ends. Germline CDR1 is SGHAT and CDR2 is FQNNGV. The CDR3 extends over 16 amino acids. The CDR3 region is CASSLGEQGMNTEAFF. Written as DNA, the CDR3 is TGTGCCAGCAGCTTAGGCGAGCAGGGGATGAACACTGAAGCTTTCTTT.

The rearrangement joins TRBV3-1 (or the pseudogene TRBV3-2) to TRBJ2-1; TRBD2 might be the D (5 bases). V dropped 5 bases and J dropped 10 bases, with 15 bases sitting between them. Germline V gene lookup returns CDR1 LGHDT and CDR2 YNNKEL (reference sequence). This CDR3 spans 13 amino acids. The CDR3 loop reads CASSSRGMREQFF. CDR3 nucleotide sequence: TGTGCCAGCAGCTCCCGGGGTATGCGGGAGCAGTTCTTC.

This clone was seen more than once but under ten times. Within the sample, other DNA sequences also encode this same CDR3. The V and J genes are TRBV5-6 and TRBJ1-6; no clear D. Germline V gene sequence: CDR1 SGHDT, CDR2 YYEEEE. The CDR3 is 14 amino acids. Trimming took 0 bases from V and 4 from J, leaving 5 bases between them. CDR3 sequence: CASSLAGYNSPLHF. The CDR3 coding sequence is TGTGCCAGCAGCTTGGCAGGTTATAATTCACCCCTCCACTTT. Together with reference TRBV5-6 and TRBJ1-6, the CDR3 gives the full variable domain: DAGVTQSPTHLIKTRGQQVTLRCSPKSGHDTVSWYQQALGQGPQFIFQYYEEEERQRGNFPDRFSGHQFPNYSSELNVNALLLGDSALYLCASSLAGYNSPLHFGNGTRLTVT.

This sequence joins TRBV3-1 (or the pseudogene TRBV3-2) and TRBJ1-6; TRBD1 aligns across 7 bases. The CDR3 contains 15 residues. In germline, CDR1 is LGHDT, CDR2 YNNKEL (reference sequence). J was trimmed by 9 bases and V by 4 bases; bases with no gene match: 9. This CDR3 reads CASSRGQVGSSPLHF. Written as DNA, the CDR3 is TGTGCCAGCAGCCGAGGACAGGTCGGGAGTTCACCCCTCCACTTT.

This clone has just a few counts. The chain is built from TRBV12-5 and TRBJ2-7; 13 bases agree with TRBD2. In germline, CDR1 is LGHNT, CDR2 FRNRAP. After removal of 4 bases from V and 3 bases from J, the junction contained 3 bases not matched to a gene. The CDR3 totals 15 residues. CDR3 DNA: TGTGCTAGTGGTTCCGGGACTAGCGGGGTCTACGAGCAGTACTTC. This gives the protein CASGSGTSGVYEQYF. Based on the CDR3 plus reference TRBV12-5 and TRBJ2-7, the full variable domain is DARVTQTPRHKVTEMGQEVTMRCQPILGHNTVFWYRQTMMQGLELLAYFRNRAPLDDSGMPKDRFSAEMPDATLATLKIQPSEPRDSAVYFCASGSGTSGVYEQYFGPGTRLTVT.

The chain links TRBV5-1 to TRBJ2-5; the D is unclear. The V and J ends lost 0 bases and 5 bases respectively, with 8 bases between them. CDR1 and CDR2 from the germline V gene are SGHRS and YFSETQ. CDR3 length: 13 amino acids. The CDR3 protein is CASSLAERETQYF. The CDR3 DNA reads TGCGCCAGCAGCTTGGCTGAGCGTGAGACCCAGTACTTC.

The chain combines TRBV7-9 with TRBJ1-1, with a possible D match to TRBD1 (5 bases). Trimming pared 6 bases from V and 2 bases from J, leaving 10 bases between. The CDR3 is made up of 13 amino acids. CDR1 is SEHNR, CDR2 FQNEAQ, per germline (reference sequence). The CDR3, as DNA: TGTGCCAGCAGAGAAGGGGATAACACTGAAGCTTTCTTT. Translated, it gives CASREGDNTEAFF.

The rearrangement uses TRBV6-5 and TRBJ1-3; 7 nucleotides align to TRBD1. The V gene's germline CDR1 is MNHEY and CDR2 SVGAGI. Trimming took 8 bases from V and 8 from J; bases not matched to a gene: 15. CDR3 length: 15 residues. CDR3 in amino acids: CASETPTGRSDTIYF. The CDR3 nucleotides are TGTGCCAGCGAAACTCCGACAGGGCGCTCGGACACCATATATTTT.

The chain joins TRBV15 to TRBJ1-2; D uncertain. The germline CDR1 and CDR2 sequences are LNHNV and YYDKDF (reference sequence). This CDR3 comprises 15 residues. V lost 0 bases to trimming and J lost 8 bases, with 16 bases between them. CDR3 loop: CATSRDAGFFAGYTF. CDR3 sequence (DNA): TGTGCCACCAGCAGAGATGCGGGGTTCTTCGCGGGCTACACCTTC. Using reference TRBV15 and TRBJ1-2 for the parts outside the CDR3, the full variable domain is DAMVIQNPRYQVTQFGKPVTLSCSQTLNHNVMYWYQQKSSQAPKLLFHYYDKDFNNEADTPDNFQSRRPNTSFCFLDIRSPGLGDTAMYLCATSRDAGFFAGYTFGSGTRLTVV.

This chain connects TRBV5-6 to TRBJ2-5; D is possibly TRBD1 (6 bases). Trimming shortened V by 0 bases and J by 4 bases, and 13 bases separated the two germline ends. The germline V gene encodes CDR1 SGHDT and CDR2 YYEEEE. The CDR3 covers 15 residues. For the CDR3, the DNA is TGTGCCAGCAGCTTGGACAGCAAAGGGGGAGAGACCCAGTACTTC. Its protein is CASSLDSKGGETQYF.

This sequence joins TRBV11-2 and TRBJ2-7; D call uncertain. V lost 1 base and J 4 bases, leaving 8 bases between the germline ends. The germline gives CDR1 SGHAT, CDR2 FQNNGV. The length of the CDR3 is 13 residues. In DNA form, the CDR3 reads TGTGCCAGCAGCTTAGTACGAGAATACGAGCAGTACTTC. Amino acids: CASSLVREYEQYF.